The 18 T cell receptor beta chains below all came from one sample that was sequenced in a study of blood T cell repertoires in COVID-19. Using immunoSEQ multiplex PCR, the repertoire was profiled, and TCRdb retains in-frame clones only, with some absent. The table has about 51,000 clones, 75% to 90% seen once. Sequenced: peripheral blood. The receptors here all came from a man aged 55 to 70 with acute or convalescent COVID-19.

CDR3 protein: CASSQKTGGNTIYF. CDR3 DNA: TGTGCCAGCAGCCAAAAGACAGGTGGAAACACCATATATTTT. The V call is TRBV7-2, the J call TRBJ1-3; D is perhaps TRBD1 (6 bases). The germline gives CDR1 SGHTA, CDR2 FQGNSA. The CDR3 is made up of 14 amino acids. V gave up 5 bases and J gave up 3 bases, with 11 bases separating them.

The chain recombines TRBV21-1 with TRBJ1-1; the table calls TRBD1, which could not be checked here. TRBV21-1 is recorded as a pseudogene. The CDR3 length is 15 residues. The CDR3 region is CASSNNRGPNTEAFF. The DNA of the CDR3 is TGTGCCAGCAGCAATAACAGGGGCCCGAACACTGAAGCTTTCTTT.

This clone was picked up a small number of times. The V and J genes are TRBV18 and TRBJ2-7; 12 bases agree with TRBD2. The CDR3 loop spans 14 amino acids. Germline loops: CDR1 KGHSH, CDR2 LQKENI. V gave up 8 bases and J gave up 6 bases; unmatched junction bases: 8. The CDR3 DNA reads TGTGCCAGCGACGCTGGACTAGCGGGACTCGAGCAGTACTTC. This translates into CASDAGLAGLEQYF. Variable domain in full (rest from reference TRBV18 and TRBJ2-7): NAGVMQNPRHLVRRRGQEARLRCSPMKGHSHVYWYRQLPEEGLKFMVYLQKENIIDESGMPKERFSAEFPKEGPSILRIQQVVRGDSAAYFCASDAGLAGLEQYFGPGTRLTVT.

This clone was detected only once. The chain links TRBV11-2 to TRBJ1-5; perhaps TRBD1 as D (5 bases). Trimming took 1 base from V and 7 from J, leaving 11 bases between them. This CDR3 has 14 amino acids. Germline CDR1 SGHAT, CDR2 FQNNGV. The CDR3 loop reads CASSLGGEGQPQHF. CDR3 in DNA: TGTGCCAGCAGCTTAGGGGGGGAGGGCCAGCCCCAGCATTTT. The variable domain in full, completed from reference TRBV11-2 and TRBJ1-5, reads EAGVAQSPRYKIIEKRQSVAFWCNPISGHATLYWYQQILGQGPKLLIQFQNNGVVDDSQLPKDRFSAERLKGVDSTLKIQPAKLEDSAVYLCASSLGGEGQPQHFGDGTRLSIL.

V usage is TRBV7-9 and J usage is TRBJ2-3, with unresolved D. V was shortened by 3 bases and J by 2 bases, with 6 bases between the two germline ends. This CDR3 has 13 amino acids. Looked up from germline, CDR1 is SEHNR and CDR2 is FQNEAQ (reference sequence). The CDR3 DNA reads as TGTGCCAGCAGCTTTACCTACACAGATACGCAGTATTTT. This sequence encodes CASSFTYTDTQYF.

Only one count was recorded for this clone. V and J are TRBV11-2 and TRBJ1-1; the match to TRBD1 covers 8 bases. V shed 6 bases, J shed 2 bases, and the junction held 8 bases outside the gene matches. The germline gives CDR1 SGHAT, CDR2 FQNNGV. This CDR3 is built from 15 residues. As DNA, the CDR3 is TGTGCCAGCAGTCCTCCCGACAGGGGAAACACTGAAGCTTTCTTT. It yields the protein CASSPPDRGNTEAFF.

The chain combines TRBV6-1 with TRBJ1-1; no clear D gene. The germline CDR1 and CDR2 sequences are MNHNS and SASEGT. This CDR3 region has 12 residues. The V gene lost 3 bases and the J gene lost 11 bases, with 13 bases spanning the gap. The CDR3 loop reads CASSEAGGKAFF. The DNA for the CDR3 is TGTGCCAGCAGTGAGGCCGGAGGGAAGGCTTTCTTT.

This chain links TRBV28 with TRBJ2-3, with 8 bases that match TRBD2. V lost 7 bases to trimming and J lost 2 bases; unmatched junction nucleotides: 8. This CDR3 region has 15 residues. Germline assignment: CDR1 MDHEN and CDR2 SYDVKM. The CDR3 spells CASIGTRTPTDTQYF. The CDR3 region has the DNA TGTGCCAGCATTGGGACTAGAACCCCCACAGATACGCAGTATTTT.

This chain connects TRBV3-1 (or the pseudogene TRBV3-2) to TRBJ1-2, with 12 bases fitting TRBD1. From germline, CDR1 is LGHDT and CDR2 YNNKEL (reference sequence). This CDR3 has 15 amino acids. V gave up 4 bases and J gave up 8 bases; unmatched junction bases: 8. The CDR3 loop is CASSPPGQGAGGYTF. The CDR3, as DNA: TGTGCCAGCAGCCCCCCGGGACAGGGGGCAGGAGGCTACACCTTC.

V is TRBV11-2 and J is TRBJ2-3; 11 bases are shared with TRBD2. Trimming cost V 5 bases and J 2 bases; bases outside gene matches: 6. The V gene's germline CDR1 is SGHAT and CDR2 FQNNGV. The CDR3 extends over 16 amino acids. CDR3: CASSKGLAANTDTQYF. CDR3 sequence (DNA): TGTGCCAGCAGCAAGGGACTAGCGGCAAACACAGATACGCAGTATTTT.

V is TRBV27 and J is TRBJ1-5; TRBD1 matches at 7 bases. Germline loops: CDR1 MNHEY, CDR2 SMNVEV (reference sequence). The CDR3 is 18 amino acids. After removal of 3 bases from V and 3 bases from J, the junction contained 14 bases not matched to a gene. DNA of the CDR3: TGTGCCAGCAGTTTTGGGAGTAAGGACAGGCGACCCAATCAGCCCCAGCATTTT. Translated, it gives CASSFGSKDRRPNQPQHF.

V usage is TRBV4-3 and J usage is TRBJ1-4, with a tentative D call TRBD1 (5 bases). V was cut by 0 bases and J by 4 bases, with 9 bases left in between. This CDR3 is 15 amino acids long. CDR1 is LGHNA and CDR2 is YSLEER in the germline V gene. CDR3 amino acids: CASSQETVNNEKLFF. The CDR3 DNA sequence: TGCGCCAGCAGCCAAGAGACAGTCAATAATGAAAAACTGTTTTTT.

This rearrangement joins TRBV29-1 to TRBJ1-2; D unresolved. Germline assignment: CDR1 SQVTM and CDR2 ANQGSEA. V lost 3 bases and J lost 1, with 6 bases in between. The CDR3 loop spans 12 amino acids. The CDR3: CSVDTVNYGYTF. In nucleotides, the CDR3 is TGCAGCGTTGATACAGTTAACTATGGCTACACCTTC.

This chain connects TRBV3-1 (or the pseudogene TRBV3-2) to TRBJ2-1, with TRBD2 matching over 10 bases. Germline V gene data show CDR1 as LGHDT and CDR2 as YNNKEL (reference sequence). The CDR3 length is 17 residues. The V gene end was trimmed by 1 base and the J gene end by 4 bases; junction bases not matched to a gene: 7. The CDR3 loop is CASSQGLLAGDYNEQFF. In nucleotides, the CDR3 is TGTGCCAGCAGCCAAGGGCTGCTAGCGGGAGATTACAATGAGCAGTTCTTC.

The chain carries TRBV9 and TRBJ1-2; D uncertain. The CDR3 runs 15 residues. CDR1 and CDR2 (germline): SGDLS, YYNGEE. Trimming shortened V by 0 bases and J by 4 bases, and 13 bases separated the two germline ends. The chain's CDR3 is CASSVVPNGGYGYTF. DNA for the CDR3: TGTGCCAGCAGCGTAGTCCCAAATGGCGGCTATGGCTACACCTTC.

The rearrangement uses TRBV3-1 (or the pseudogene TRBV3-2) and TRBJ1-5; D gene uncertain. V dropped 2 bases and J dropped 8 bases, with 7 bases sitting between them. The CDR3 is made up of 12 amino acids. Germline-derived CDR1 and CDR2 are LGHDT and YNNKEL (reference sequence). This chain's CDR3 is CASSQLGKPQHF. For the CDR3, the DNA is TGTGCCAGCAGCCAACTCGGGAAGCCCCAGCATTTT.

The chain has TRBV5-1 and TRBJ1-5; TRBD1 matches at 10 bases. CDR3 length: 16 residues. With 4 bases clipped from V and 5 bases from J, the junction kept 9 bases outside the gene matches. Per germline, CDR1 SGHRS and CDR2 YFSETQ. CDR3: CASSPGTGTGDQPQHF. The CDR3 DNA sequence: TGCGCCAGCAGCCCCGGGACCGGGACAGGGGATCAGCCCCAGCATTTT. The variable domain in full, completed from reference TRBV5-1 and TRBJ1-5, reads KAGVTQTPRYLIKTRGQQVTLSCSPISGHRSVSWYQQTPGQGLQFLFEYFSETQRNKGNFPGRFSGRQFSNSRSEMNVSTLELGDSALYLCASSPGTGTGDQPQHFGDGTRLSIL.

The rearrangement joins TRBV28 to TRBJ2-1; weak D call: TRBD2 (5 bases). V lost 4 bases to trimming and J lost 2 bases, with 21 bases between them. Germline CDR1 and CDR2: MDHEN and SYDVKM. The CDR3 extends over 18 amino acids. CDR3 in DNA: TGTGCCAGCAGTTCCCTTACGGTCGTAAGCGGAGCCTACAATGAGCAGTTCTTC. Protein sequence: CASSSLTVVSGAYNEQFF.